What follows are 25 T cell receptor beta chains derived from one specimen sequenced in a study of vaccination and CD4 T cells after COVID-19. The treatment is: roughly 10-day PBMC culture with coronavirus spike peptide pools or control peptides (ViraFEST assay). Sequencing of the DNA from cultured CD4+ T cells was carried out with the Oncomine TCR Beta short-read assay. TCRdb redid the calling of the PCR reads with MiXCR, one entry per CDR3 protein. The sample includes under 7,000 distinct CDR3 sequences, less than 40% of them seen just once. Their antigens remain unidentified. Sequenced here: CD4+ T cells from blood, cultured in vitro, sampled after SARS-CoV-2 vaccination. These receptors all come from a human donor who had recovered from COVID-19.

This clonotype was picked up a small number of times. CDR3 in amino acids: CASSQDPTNYGYTF. The CDR3 DNA reads TGTGCCAGCAGCCAAGATCCGACTAACTATGGCTACACCTTC. V usage is TRBV4-2 and J usage is TRBJ1-2, with D unresolved. CDR1 is LGHNA and CDR2 is YNFKEQ in the germline V gene. The CDR3 consists of 14 residues. V lost 0 bases and J 0 bases, leaving 5 bases between the germline ends.

A few counts support this clonotype. The genes are TRBV7-6 and TRBJ2-5; 9 bases agree with TRBD1. Germline V gene data show CDR1 as SGHVS and CDR2 as FNYEAQ. Trimming at V came to 1 base and at J to 5 bases, leaving 11 bases not matched to a gene. The CDR3 has 17 residues. The DNA of the CDR3 is TGTGCCAGCAGCTTAGTAGCCACGGACAGGGGTGGGGAGACCCAGTACTTC. It translates to CASSLVATDRGGETQYF.

The chain recombines TRBV27 with TRBJ1-5, with D maybe TRBD1 (6 bases). Germline-derived CDR1 and CDR2 are MNHEY and SMNVEV (reference sequence). This CDR3 has 17 amino acids. Trimming removed 4 bases from V and 0 bases from J, with 16 bases in between. The CDR3 loop is CASSSLGGLVSNQPQHF. The CDR3, as DNA: TGTGCCAGCAGTTCCTTAGGGGGGCTAGTTAGCAATCAGCCCCAGCATTTT.

This clonotype has more than one count but fewer than ten. The CDR3 nucleotides are TGCAGTGCTGGATCGACTAGCGGGGTAGACCCCTACGAGCAGTACTTC. Translated: CSAGSTSGVDPYEQYF. The V gene is TRBV20-1, the J gene TRBJ2-7; TRBD2 aligns across 11 bases. CDR1 and CDR2 (germline): DFQATT, SNEGSKA (reference sequence). With V trimmed by 5 bases and J by 2 bases, 11 bases remained unmatched. The CDR3 runs 16 residues.

J is TRBJ2-5 and V is TRBV2; possible D gene TRBD1, 6 bases. Trimming took off 1 base at V and 7 bases at J, with 16 bases between the two ends. Germline V lookup: CDR1 SNHLY, CDR2 FYNNEI. This CDR3 has 15 amino acids. CDR3 residues: CASSEVGIQGGTQYF. In DNA, the CDR3 is TGTGCCAGCAGTGAAGTTGGGATTCAAGGGGGGACCCAGTACTTC.

This clonotype was detected only a few times. V gene TRBV19 combines with J gene TRBJ2-5; the match to TRBD2 covers 8 bases. The ends lost 5 bases at V and 1 base at J; junction bases unmatched: 3. This CDR3 comprises 14 residues. The V gene's germline CDR1 is LNHDA and CDR2 SQIVND (reference sequence). The CDR3 region has the DNA TGTGCCAGTAGTGCGGGGGGCCTCCAAGAGACCCAGTACTTC. This sequence encodes CASSAGGLQETQYF.

V is TRBV19 and J is TRBJ1-5, with D possibly being TRBD1 (6 bases). V gave up 6 bases and J gave up 6 bases, with 15 bases separating them. Germline assignment: CDR1 LNHDA and CDR2 SQIVND (reference sequence). The CDR3 has 14 amino acids. CDR3 bases: TGTGCCAGTAGGAACAGGGTGGTGGGTCAGCCCCAGCATTTT. Translation gives CASRNRVVGQPQHF.

This clonotype was observed a few times. V gene TRBV7-2 combines with J gene TRBJ1-2; D might be TRBD1 (6 bases). Germline values: CDR1 SGHTA, CDR2 FQGNSA. The CDR3 has 16 residues. The ends were cut back, 1 base at V and 2 bases at J, with 14 bases in the middle. The CDR3 nucleotides read TGTGCCAGCAGCTTAGAGTCCCAGGGGAGGAACTATGGCTACACCTTC. It yields the protein CASSLESQGRNYGYTF.

This chain joins TRBV19 and TRBJ2-1; 10 bases agree with TRBD2. Germline values: CDR1 LNHDA, CDR2 SQIVND (reference sequence). The CDR3 loop spans 17 amino acids. With V trimmed by 2 bases and J by 5 bases, 9 bases remained unmatched. CDR3 region: CASSIRGSGLADNEQFF. In DNA, the CDR3 is TGTGCCAGTAGTATAAGAGGGAGCGGACTAGCGGACAATGAGCAGTTCTTC.

The chain combines TRBV15 with TRBJ2-1, with 10 bases aligning to TRBD2. J was trimmed by 6 bases and V by 0 bases; bases with no gene match: 11. There are 18 residues in the CDR3. Germline CDR1 LNHNV, CDR2 YYDKDF (reference sequence). CDR3 bases: TGTGCCACCAGCAGAGATCATGCTAGCGGGAGACTAGGCAATGAGCAGTTCTTC. Translated, it gives CATSRDHASGRLGNEQFF. Variable domain in full (rest from reference TRBV15 and TRBJ2-1): DAMVIQNPRYQVTQFGKPVTLSCSQTLNHNVMYWYQQKSSQAPKLLFHYYDKDFNNEADTPDNFQSRRPNTSFCFLDIRSPGLGDTAMYLCATSRDHASGRLGNEQFFGPGTRLTVL.

V is TRBV28 and J is TRBJ1-2; D gene uncertain. V was shortened by 5 bases and J by 4 bases, with 14 bases between the two germline ends. CDR3 length: 14 amino acids. CDR1 and CDR2 (germline): MDHEN, SYDVKM. The CDR3 loop is CASSAYGRTYGYTF. Written as DNA, the CDR3 is TGTGCCAGCAGTGCATACGGAAGGACCTATGGCTACACCTTC.

The rearrangement links TRBV6-5 to TRBJ1-1; the D gene is possibly TRBD1 (6 bases). The V and J ends lost 2 bases and 1 base respectively, with 8 bases between them. The CDR3 spans 14 residues. Looked up from germline, CDR1 is MNHEY and CDR2 is SVGAGI. CDR3: CASSYLGQNTEAFF. As DNA, the CDR3 is TGTGCCAGCAGTTACCTGGGACAGAACACTGAAGCTTTCTTT.

The chain links TRBV28 to TRBJ1-1; D is ambiguous. Germline CDR1 reads MDHEN; CDR2 reads SYDVKM. The CDR3 runs to 13 residues. The germline V and J ends were trimmed by 1 base and 3 bases, with 6 bases remaining between them. As DNA, the CDR3 is TGTGCCAGCAGTTTATTAGGTTACACTGAAGCTTTCTTT. Its protein is CASSLLGYTEAFF.

This chain joins TRBV20-1 and TRBJ1-1; 11 bases are a match to TRBD1. V lost 7 bases to trimming and J lost 10 bases; unmatched junction nucleotides: 17. CDR3 length: 15 amino acids. Germline lookup yields CDR1 DFQATT and CDR2 SNEGSKA (reference sequence). This chain's CDR3 is CSVPLPGQGGVGAFF. CDR3 nucleotides: TGCAGTGTCCCGCTACCGGGACAGGGGGGCGTGGGAGCTTTCTTT.

The sample holds a few counts of this clonotype. This chain uses TRBV14 with TRBJ1-2, with 10 bases identical to TRBD1. V was pared by 4 bases and J by 4 bases, with 6 bases of the junction left unmatched. Germline CDR1 and CDR2: SGHDN and FVKESK. The CDR3 loop spans 15 amino acids. The CDR3 DNA follows: TGTGCCAGCAGCCGCAGGACAGGGGGTGTCTATGGCTACACCTTC. Translating it yields CASSRRTGGVYGYTF.

By frequency in the sample, this clonotype is medium-sized. The rearrangement links TRBV6-1 to TRBJ1-1, with TRBD1 as a possible D gene (5 bases). Trimming shortened V by 7 bases and J by 11 bases, and 14 bases separated the two germline ends. Germline V CDR1 and CDR2: MNHNS, SASEGT. The length of the CDR3 is 11 residues. As DNA, the CDR3 is TGTGCCAGCACCCGGGGCTTTGGGGCTTTCTTT. Translated, it gives CASTRGFGAFF.

This clonotype qualifies as medium-sized. CDR3 region: CASRFRDLYGYTF. The DNA for the CDR3 is TGTGCCAGCAGATTCAGGGACCTATATGGCTACACCTTC. The chain uses TRBV28 and TRBJ1-2; D may be TRBD1 (5 bases). Looked up from germline, CDR1 is MDHEN and CDR2 is SYDVKM. Trimming pared 6 bases from V and 5 bases from J, leaving 13 bases between. This CDR3 has 13 residues.

The gene calls are TRBV29-1 and TRBJ2-5, with TRBD1 matching over 7 bases. The junction had 10 bases not matched to a gene; V was cut back by 5 bases and J by 4 bases. CDR1 SQVTM and CDR2 ANQGSEA come from the germline V gene. This CDR3 is 14 amino acids long. In DNA form, the CDR3 reads TGCAGCGTTATGACAGGGTATCAGGGAGAGACCCAGTACTTC. Residues: CSVMTGYQGETQYF.

This clonotype was counted only a few times. V gene TRBV6-5 combines with J gene TRBJ2-7; 7 bases agree with TRBD1. The CDR3 has 14 amino acids. J lost 1 base, V lost 2 bases, and 2 bases had no gene match. The germline V gene has CDR1 MNHEY and CDR2 SVGAGI. Here the CDR3 DNA reads TGTGCCAGCAGTTACCGGGACAGATCCTACGAGCAGTACTTC. It codes for CASSYRDRSYEQYF.

V usage is TRBV11-1 and J usage is TRBJ2-5, with D perhaps matching TRBD2 (6 bases). The length of the CDR3 is 14 residues. V lost 4 bases and J lost 3, with 12 bases in between. Germline V gene data show CDR1 as SGHAT and CDR2 as FQDESV (reference sequence). The CDR3 nucleotides are TGTGCCAGCAGCTCTCAGGACTACAAAGAGACCCAGTACTTC. It codes for CASSSQDYKETQYF.

This sequence joins TRBV15 and TRBJ1-1; D is possibly TRBD1 (6 bases). Germline V gene data show CDR1 as LNHNV and CDR2 as YYDKDF (reference sequence). This CDR3 is built from 15 residues. The germline V and J ends were trimmed by 2 bases and 7 bases, with 17 bases remaining between them. This chain's CDR3 is CATSRRQAGVGEAFF. The DNA of the CDR3 is TGTGCCACCAGCAGAAGACAGGCGGGTGTTGGTGAAGCTTTCTTT.

In its sample, this clonotype ranks as medium-sized. The CDR3 nucleotides read TGTGCCGCAGGGGTACAGGGAATAGCTAACTATGGCTACACCTTC. This encodes CAAGVQGIANYGYTF. The V and J genes are TRBV6-1 and TRBJ1-2, with D perhaps TRBD1 (6 bases). V shed 11 bases and J shed 0 bases, with 19 bases lying between them. Germline loops: CDR1 MNHNS, CDR2 SASEGT. The CDR3 spans 15 residues.

The chain combines TRBV6-2 or TRBV6-3 with TRBJ2-5, with D uncertain. There are 13 residues in the CDR3. Trimming shortened V by 5 bases and J by 3 bases, and 10 bases separated the two germline ends. CDR1 and CDR2 (germline): MNHEY, SVGEGT. This CDR3 reads CASSHDLEETQYF. CDR3 DNA sequence: TGTGCCAGCAGTCACGACCTGGAAGAGACCCAGTACTTC.

The chain uses TRBV7-2 and TRBJ1-2; D unclear. Germline CDR1 reads SGHTA; CDR2 reads FQGNSA. V lost 4 bases, J lost 0 bases, and 15 bases lay in between. The CDR3 length is 16 residues. The CDR3 coding sequence is TGTGCCAGCAGCTCGGGGAGCTCATCTACTAACTATGGCTACACCTTC. Its translation: CASSSGSSSTNYGYTF. Filled out from reference TRBV7-2 and TRBJ1-2, the complete variable domain reads GAGVSQSPSNKVTEKGKDVELRCDPISGHTALYWYRQSLGQGLEFLIYFQGNSAPDKSGLPSDRFSAERTGGSVSTLTIQRTQQEDSAVYLCASSSGSSSTNYGYTFGSGTRLTVV.

The sample holds a few counts of this clonotype. The V gene is TRBV28, the J gene TRBJ2-1, with 7 bases matching TRBD2. Germline values: CDR1 MDHEN, CDR2 SYDVKM. The CDR3 covers 14 residues. Losses at the gene ends were 7 bases for V and 0 bases for J; bases not matched to a gene: 3. Written as DNA, the CDR3 is TGTGCCAGCAACCTAGCGGCCTCCTACAATGAGCAGTTCTTC. Amino acids: CASNLAASYNEQFF.